Below, 13 T cell receptor beta chains from the same sample are listed, as sequenced in a study of spatial heterogeneity in lung cancer. Study-level points and caveats: Tracking of tumor mutation counts was seen in expanded intratumoral alpha and beta TCR counts.

Their cognate antigens are unknown. The time point was: sample taken at primary tumor resection. TCRdb re-analysed the 5' RACE reads in MiXCR, keeping a single row per CDR3 protein. This table holds about 27,000 distinct CDR3 sequences, just over 7% found once. The sample consisted of lung tumor tissue, taken at surgery. These receptors came from a male donor with early-stage non-small cell lung cancer.

Note on this clonotype: This may be a read error: a much more frequent sequence differs by one nucleotide. The genes are TRBV20-1 and TRBJ2-7, with D hard to call. V dropped 5 bases and J dropped 7 bases, with 12 bases sitting between them. CDR3 length equals 11 residues. Looked up from germline, CDR1 is DFQATT and CDR2 is SNEGSKA (reference sequence). DNA for the CDR3: TGCAGTGCTCCCGAATGGGGTGAGCAGTACTTC. Its protein product is CSAPEWGEQYF.

This clonotype was recorded a few times. The CDR3 DNA is TGTGCCAGCAGTTTAGGGACAGGGGGCTACGAGCAGTACTTC. This codes for CASSLGTGGYEQYF. This rearrangement joins TRBV12-3 or TRBV12-4 to TRBJ2-7; 10 bases are shared with TRBD1. The CDR3 covers 14 residues. V shed 1 base, J shed 3 bases, and the junction held 0 bases outside the gene matches.

This rearrangement joins TRBV6-2 or TRBV6-3 to TRBJ2-3; D possibly uses TRBD1 or TRBD2 (5 bases each). Trimming cost V 4 bases and J 6 bases, with 17 bases left between them. This CDR3 has 15 amino acids. Germline V CDR1 and CDR2: MNHEY, SVGEGT. Here the CDR3 reads CASSSPRDGGDTQYF. The CDR3 DNA is TGTGCCAGCAGTTCTCCCCGGGACGGTGGGGATACGCAGTATTTT.

This clonotype has ten or more counts. The V call is TRBV20-1, the J call TRBJ1-2, with D unclear. The germline CDR1 and CDR2 sequences are DFQATT and SNEGSKA (reference sequence). Trimming took 7 bases from V and 2 from J, leaving 8 bases between them. The CDR3 is 11 residues long. The CDR3 spells CSVDGNYGYTF. The CDR3 nucleotides are TGCAGTGTGGACGGGAACTATGGCTACACCTTC.

There are many counts of this clonotype. The chain links TRBV15 to TRBJ2-3; 8 bases are shared with TRBD1. Germline loops: CDR1 LNHNV, CDR2 YYDKDF (reference sequence). Trimming cost V 0 bases and J 2 bases; bases outside gene matches: 4. CDR3 size: 16 residues. CDR3 DNA sequence: TGTGCCACCAGCAGAGATCTGACAGGGGCCACAGATACGCAGTATTTT. Protein sequence: CATSRDLTGATDTQYF.

This clonotype was detected ten times or more. The gene calls are TRBV24-1 and TRBJ2-5; D uncertain. CDR1 and CDR2 (germline): KGHDR, SFDVKD. V lost 4 bases and J 1 base, leaving 3 bases between the germline ends. The length of the CDR3 is 12 residues. The CDR3 nucleotides are TGTGCCACCAGTGAGACCCAAGAGACCCAGTACTTC. It translates to CATSETQETQYF.

The V gene is TRBV6-1, the J gene TRBJ2-1; perhaps TRBD1 as D (6 bases). V dropped 5 bases and J dropped 9 bases, with 20 bases sitting between them. This CDR3 is 15 amino acids long. The germline V gene encodes CDR1 MNHNS and CDR2 SASEGT. The CDR3 nucleotides read TGTGCCAGCAGTTACTCTACAACAGGGTCTGGTGAGCAGTTCTTC. Amino acids: CASSYSTTGSGEQFF.

At least ten counts were recorded for this clonotype. The rearrangement joins TRBV6-2 or TRBV6-3 to TRBJ2-1; D is unclear. Germline CDR1 is MNHEY and CDR2 is SVGEGT. The CDR3 consists of 14 residues. V was pared by 6 bases and J by 1 base, with 10 bases between. CDR3 sequence: CASSPPTSYNEQFF. The CDR3 bases are TGTGCCAGCAGCCCCCCGACTTCCTACAATGAGCAGTTCTTC.

Only a few counts were recorded for this clonotype. The chain carries TRBV3-1 and TRBJ2-1; D not certain. Deletions cut 4 bases from V and 4 bases from J, with 14 bases between. The germline CDR1 and CDR2 sequences are LGHDT and YNNKEL (reference sequence). The CDR3 has 15 residues. CDR3 in amino acids: CASSLGNSQYNEQFF. For the CDR3, the DNA is TGTGCCAGCAGCCTAGGGAACAGTCAATACAATGAGCAGTTCTTC.

Ten or more counts support this clonotype. The rearrangement uses TRBV24-1 and TRBJ1-5; maybe TRBD1 (6 bases). V gave up 7 bases and J gave up 1 base, with 7 bases separating them. Germline lookup yields CDR1 KGHDR and CDR2 SFDVKD. This CDR3 has 13 residues. The CDR3 nucleotides are TGTGCCACCAGACAGGGAAGCAATCAGCCCCAGCATTTT. Translated, it gives CATRQGSNQPQHF.

This clonotype was detected a few times. CDR3 sequence (DNA): TGTGCCAGCTCACCAGAGGACAGCATGAACACCGGGGAGCTGTTTTTT. As protein: CASSPEDSMNTGELFF. The V call is TRBV18, the J call TRBJ2-2; possibly TRBD1 for D (6 bases). Trimming took 2 bases from V and 1 from J, leaving 11 bases between them. The CDR3 is 16 amino acids. The germline CDR1 and CDR2 sequences are KGHSH and LQKENI. Full variable domain (missing parts from reference TRBV18 and TRBJ2-2): NAGVMQNPRHLVRRRGQEARLRCSPMKGHSHVYWYRQLPEEGLKFMVYLQKENIIDESGMPKERFSAEFPKEGPSILRIQQVVRGDSAAYFCASSPEDSMNTGELFFGEGSRLTVL.

The chain has TRBV4-3 and TRBJ1-2; the D gene is possibly TRBD1 (5 bases). V was cut by 0 bases and J by 9 bases, with 14 bases left in between. CDR3 size: 14 residues. Germline V gene sequence: CDR1 LGHNA, CDR2 YSLEER. In nucleotides, the CDR3 is TGCGCCAGCAGCCAAGAGGTCAGGGCCGATCGCTACACCTTC. This translates into CASSQEVRADRYTF.

In this sample, this clonotype turned up many times. This chain connects TRBV20-1 to TRBJ1-4, with D perhaps matching TRBD1 (5 bases). The CDR3 consists of 15 residues. The V gene's germline CDR1 is DFQATT and CDR2 SNEGSKA (reference sequence). V gave up 0 bases and J gave up 1 base, with 9 bases separating them. DNA for the CDR3: TGCAGTGCTAGAGATTCGGGGGTAACTAATGAAAAACTGTTTTTT. This gives the protein CSARDSGVTNEKLFF.